One sample yielded the 15 T cell receptor beta chains listed below, sequenced in a study of blood T cell repertoires in COVID-19. Measured with immunoSEQ multiplex PCR; TCRdb has only the in-frame clones, and not every one. The table has under 250,000 clones, 80% seen once; the top ten hold 4.5% to 7%. The sample taken for sequencing was peripheral blood. The receptors derive from a woman between 65 and 79 years old with acute or convalescent COVID-19.

CDR3 protein: CASSLQGTGGNEQFF. CDR3 DNA sequence: TGCGCCAGCAGCCTCCAGGGGACAGGGGGAAATGAGCAGTTCTTC. This chain links TRBV5-1 with TRBJ2-1, with 11 bases that match TRBD1. This CDR3 spans 15 amino acids. Germline V gives CDR1 SGHRS, CDR2 YFSETQ. J gave up 7 bases and V 4 bases, and 7 bases lay outside the gene matches.

This clone came up a few times. CDR3 loop: CASSPGTGGVKLFF. Written as DNA, the CDR3 is TGTGCCAGCAGCCCCGGGACAGGGGGCGTAAAACTGTTTTTT. V is TRBV3-1 (or the pseudogene TRBV3-2) and J is TRBJ1-4; TRBD1 matches at 12 bases. The J segment lost 10 bases and the V segment lost 4 bases, leaving 4 bases of the junction unmatched. The germline CDR1 and CDR2 sequences are LGHDT and YNNKEL (reference sequence). This CDR3 is built from 14 residues.

The chain employs TRBV5-5 and TRBJ2-2; 14 bases agree with TRBD2. This CDR3 is 16 amino acids long. The trim removed 0 bases at V and 7 bases at J, leaving 2 bases unmatched. Germline V gives CDR1 SGHKS, CDR2 YYEKEE (reference sequence). The CDR3 sequence is CASSLGGLAGVGELFF. The DNA for the CDR3 is TGTGCCAGCAGCTTGGGGGGACTAGCGGGAGTCGGGGAGCTGTTTTTT.

The chain couples TRBV5-1 to TRBJ1-2; TRBD1 agrees at 11 bases. The germline V gene has CDR1 SGHRS and CDR2 YFSETQ. CDR3 length equals 15 residues. Unmatched junction bases numbered 11, after V lost 5 bases and J lost 8 bases. CDR3 amino acids: CASSWTGGIVGGYTF. The CDR3 nucleotides are TGCGCCAGCAGTTGGACAGGGGGCATCGTTGGAGGCTACACCTTC.

V usage is TRBV3-1 (or the pseudogene TRBV3-2) and J usage is TRBJ1-2; TRBD1 might be the D (6 bases). Germline loops: CDR1 LGHDT, CDR2 YNNKEL (reference sequence). The CDR3 runs to 15 residues. Trimming shortened V by 3 bases and J by 7 bases, and 18 bases separated the two germline ends. This chain's CDR3 is CASSQGGGTGFGYTF. In DNA, the CDR3 is TGTGCCAGCAGCCAGGGTGGAGGTACAGGGTTTGGCTACACCTTC.

The chain links TRBV6-1 to TRBJ2-7; 9 positions agree with TRBD2. Germline loops: CDR1 MNHNS, CDR2 SASEGT. CDR3 length: 18 residues. Trimming at V came to 1 base and at J to 2 bases, leaving 12 bases not matched to a gene. The CDR3 reads CASSEGLAAISFTYEQYF. DNA for the CDR3: TGTGCCAGCAGTGAAGGACTAGCGGCAATATCTTTCACCTACGAGCAGTACTTC.

The chain couples TRBV5-5 to TRBJ1-2, with TRBD1 matching over 10 bases. In germline, CDR1 is SGHKS, CDR2 YYEKEE (reference sequence). The CDR3 runs 16 residues. After removal of 0 bases from V and 4 bases from J, the junction contained 6 bases not matched to a gene. The CDR3 region is CASSLALGQGGYGYTF. The CDR3 DNA follows: TGTGCCAGCAGCTTGGCTCTCGGACAGGGGGGCTATGGCTACACCTTC.

This chain connects TRBV7-9 to TRBJ1-3; D not resolved. The CDR3 extends over 16 amino acids. CDR1 and CDR2 (germline): SEHNR, FQNEAQ (reference sequence). Trimming shortened V by 1 base and J by 2 bases, and 12 bases separated the two germline ends. CDR3 region: CASSLGGSGTGNTIYF. In nucleotides, the CDR3 is TGTGCCAGCAGCTTAGGTGGCAGCGGCACTGGAAACACCATATATTTT.

The chain has TRBV19 and TRBJ2-2; D gene uncertain. In germline, CDR1 is LNHDA, CDR2 SQIVND (reference sequence). Trimming took off 6 bases at V and 5 bases at J, with 16 bases between the two ends. The CDR3 consists of 15 residues. The CDR3 here is CASRNQASYTGELFF. CDR3 nucleotide sequence: TGTGCCAGTAGAAACCAGGCCTCCTATACCGGGGAGCTGTTTTTT.

A note on this clone: Other DNA sequences in the same sample also yield this CDR3. The chain couples TRBV19 to TRBJ1-2; D is unresolved. CDR1 is LNHDA and CDR2 is SQIVND in the germline V gene (reference sequence). The V and J ends lost 5 bases and 1 base respectively, with 2 bases between them. The CDR3 has 11 amino acids. In nucleotides, the CDR3 is TGTGCCAGTAGTCTTAACTATGGCTACACCTTC. The encoded protein is CASSLNYGYTF.

The chain uses TRBV5-1 and TRBJ2-1; TRBD2 aligns across 8 bases. The J segment lost 5 bases and the V segment lost 4 bases, leaving 8 bases of the junction unmatched. Germline V CDR1 and CDR2: SGHRS, YFSETQ. The CDR3 is 15 residues long. The DNA of the CDR3 is TGCGCCAGCAGCCCCAGCGGGAGAACCGACAATGAGCAGTTCTTC. This gives the protein CASSPSGRTDNEQFF. The whole variable domain, remainder taken from reference TRBV5-1 and TRBJ2-1, is KAGVTQTPRYLIKTRGQQVTLSCSPISGHRSVSWYQQTPGQGLQFLFEYFSETQRNKGNFPGRFSGRQFSNSRSEMNVSTLELGDSALYLCASSPSGRTDNEQFFGPGTRLTVL.

The chain recombines TRBV6-5 with TRBJ2-5; 8 bases are a match to TRBD1. The CDR3 loop spans 16 amino acids. With V trimmed by 2 bases and J by 1 base, 6 bases remained unmatched. Germline-derived CDR1 and CDR2 are MNHEY and SVGAGI. CDR3 protein: CASSYTGTGFQETQYF. CDR3 nucleotide sequence: TGTGCCAGCAGTTACACCGGGACAGGATTCCAAGAGACCCAGTACTTC.

The J gene is TRBJ1-5, the V gene TRBV5-1; TRBD1 agrees at 9 bases. The CDR3 is 15 amino acids. Germline loops: CDR1 SGHRS, CDR2 YFSETQ. Trimming at V came to 4 bases and at J to 0 bases, leaving 2 bases not matched to a gene. The CDR3 sequence is CASSRTGASNQPQHF. CDR3 nucleotides: TGCGCCAGCAGCCGGACAGGGGCTAGCAATCAGCCCCAGCATTTT.

The genes are TRBV6-5 and TRBJ1-1, with 7 bases identical to TRBD1. Trimming took 0 bases from V and 5 from J; bases not matched to a gene: 6. The CDR3 extends over 15 amino acids. The germline V gene encodes CDR1 MNHEY and CDR2 SVGAGI. CDR3 protein: CASSYSHRGDTEAFF. The CDR3 bases are TGTGCCAGCAGTTACTCCCACAGGGGAGATACTGAAGCTTTCTTT.

This clone has at least ten counts. The genes are TRBV19 and TRBJ2-1; maybe TRBD2 (5 bases). The CDR3 spans 13 residues. Germline assignment: CDR1 LNHDA and CDR2 SQIVND (reference sequence). Trimming took 10 bases from V and 8 from J, leaving 18 bases between them. The CDR3 DNA is TGTGCCACTAGGACCGCCAACGGGGATGAGCAGTTCTTC. Protein: CATRTANGDEQFF. The full variable domain, with the rest looked up from reference TRBV19 and TRBJ2-1, is DGGITQSPKYLFRKEGQNVTLSCEQNLNHDAMYWYRQDPGQGLRLIYYSQIVNDFQKGDIAEGYSVSREKKESFPLTVTSAQKNPTAFYLCATRTANGDEQFFGPGTRLTVL.